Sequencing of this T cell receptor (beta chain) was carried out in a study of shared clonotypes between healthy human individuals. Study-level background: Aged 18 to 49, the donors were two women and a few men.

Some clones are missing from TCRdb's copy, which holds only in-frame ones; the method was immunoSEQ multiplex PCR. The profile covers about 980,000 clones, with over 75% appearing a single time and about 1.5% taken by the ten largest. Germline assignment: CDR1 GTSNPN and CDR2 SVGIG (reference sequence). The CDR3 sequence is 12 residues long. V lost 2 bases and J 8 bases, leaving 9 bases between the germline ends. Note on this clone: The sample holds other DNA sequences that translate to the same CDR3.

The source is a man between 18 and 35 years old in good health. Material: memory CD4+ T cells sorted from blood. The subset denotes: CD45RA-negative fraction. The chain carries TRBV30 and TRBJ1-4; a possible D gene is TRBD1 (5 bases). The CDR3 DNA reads TGTGCCTGGAGTCGGGGGAACGAAAAACTGTTTTTT. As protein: CAWSRGNEKLFF. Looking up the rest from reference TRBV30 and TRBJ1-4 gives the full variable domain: SQTIHQWPATLVQPVGSPLSLECTVEGTSNPNLYWYRQAAGRGLQLLFYSVGIGQISSEVPQNLSASRPQDRQFILSSKKLLLSDSGFYLCAWSRGNEKLFFGSGTQLSVL.